This T cell receptor beta chain appears in the sequencing data of a study of blood T cell repertoires in COVID-19. Profiled with immunoSEQ multiplex PCR; TCRdb holds only in-frame clones, not every one. The repertoire consists of approximately 360,000 clones, with more than 80% occurring once and the leading ten covering more than 0.95%. V lost 2 bases, J lost 7 bases, and 9 bases lay in between. This CDR3 has 13 amino acids. The receptor comes from a man aged 35 to 55 with acute or convalescent COVID-19. This chain uses TRBV12-3 or TRBV12-4 with TRBJ2-1, with D possibly matching TRBD2 (5 bases). Sample: peripheral blood. CDR3 sequence reads: CASSLWRPNEQFF. CDR3 nucleotide sequence: TGTGCCAGCAGTTTATGGAGGCCGAATGAGCAGTTCTTC.